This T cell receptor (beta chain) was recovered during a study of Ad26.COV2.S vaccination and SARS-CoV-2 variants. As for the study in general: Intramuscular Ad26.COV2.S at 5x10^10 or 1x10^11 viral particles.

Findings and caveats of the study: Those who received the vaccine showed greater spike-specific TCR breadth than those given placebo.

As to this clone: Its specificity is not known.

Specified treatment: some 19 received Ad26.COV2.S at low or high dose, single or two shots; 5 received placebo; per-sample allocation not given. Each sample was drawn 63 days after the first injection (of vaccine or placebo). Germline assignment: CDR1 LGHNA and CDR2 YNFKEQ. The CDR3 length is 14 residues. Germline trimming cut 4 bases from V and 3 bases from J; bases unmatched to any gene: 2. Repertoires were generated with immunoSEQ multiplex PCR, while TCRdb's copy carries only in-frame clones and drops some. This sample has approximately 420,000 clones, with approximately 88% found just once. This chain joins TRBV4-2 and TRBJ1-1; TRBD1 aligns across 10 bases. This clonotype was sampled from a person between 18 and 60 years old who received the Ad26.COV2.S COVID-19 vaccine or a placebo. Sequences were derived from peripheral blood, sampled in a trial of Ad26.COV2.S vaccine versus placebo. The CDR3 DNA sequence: TGTGCCAGCAGCCGGACAGGGGGTGACACTGAAGCTTTCTTT. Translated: CASSRTGGDTEAFF.